This is a list of T cell receptor beta chains from one sample in a study of patients and donors after allogeneic stem cell transplantation. TCRdb re-called the RT-PCR reads with MiXCR, one entry per CDR3 protein. This table has approximately 140,000 distinct CDR3 sequences, about a third appearing once. Sequenced: blood, either unsorted or a sorted T cell fraction (not recorded which). These TCRs come from a human donor who was either an allogeneic HSCT recipient or a stem cell or donor lymphocyte infusion donor (not recorded which). It is not recorded whose cells these are; they may come from a transplant donor. The CDR3 runs from the conserved cysteine through the conserved F or W. The D gene is left open where the match is weak. Size values are once, few and many counts, or a class for expanded clones, and some rows have none.

clone_size d_call j_call v_call cdr3_nt cdr3_aa
NA TRBD1 TRBJ1-2 TRBV11-2 TGTGCCAGCAGCTTAGGCCGGGACAGGGGAAGCTATGGCTACACCTTC CASSLGRDRGSYGYTF
few TRBD1 TRBJ2-5 TRBV10-3 TGTGCCATCAGTGAGGCGACAGGGGGCCTAGAGACCCAGTACTTC CAISEATGGLETQYF
NA NA TRBJ1-2 TRBV5-1 TGCGCCAGCAGCTTGGCCGGGTCGTTGGGCACCTATGGCTACACCTTC CASSLAGSLGTYGYTF
many NA TRBJ1-6 TRBV12-3/TRBV12-4 TGTGCCAGCAGTTTCTCCTATAATTCACCCCTCCACTTT CASSFSYNSPLHF
few NA TRBJ1-3 TRBV5-1 TGCGCCAGCAGTCCCATGCCGGGGAAGCGAAACACCATATATTTT CASSPMPGKRNTIYF
NA NA TRBJ1-1 TRBV7-6 TGTGCCAGCAGCTCGAAACCCCTATTCACAATTCTCAGATTGAACACTGAAGCTTTCTTT CASSSKPLFTILRLNTEAFF
NA NA TRBJ1-6 TRBV6-1 TGTGCCAGCAGTGAAGGGCCCCAATCACCCCTCCACTTT CASSEGPQSPLHF
few NA TRBJ1-3 TRBV9 TGTGCCAGCAGCGCTGGTGGCAGTCAGCATTCTGGAAACACCATATATTTT CASSAGGSQHSGNTIYF
NA NA TRBJ2-5 TRBV9 TGTGCCAGCAGCCCAGGTGTAGCCGAGACCCAGTACTTC CASSPGVAETQYF
NA NA TRBJ1-1 TRBV20-1 TGCAGTGCTAGATCCGTCAGGGTCGGTACTGAAGCTTTCTTT CSARSVRVGTEAFF
NA TRBD1 TRBJ2-2 TRBV6-5 TGTGCCAGCAGTGAGGACAGGGGGCTTACCGGGGAGCTGTTTTTT CASSEDRGLTGELFF
NA NA TRBJ1-1 TRBV6-5 TGTGCCAGCAGTTATTCAGCATTGAACACTGAAGCTTTCTTT CASSYSALNTEAFF
NA TRBD2 TRBJ2-3 TRBV28 TGTGCCAGCAGTCCTAGCGGGGGAACAGATACGCAGTATTTT CASSPSGGTDTQYF
NA TRBD1 TRBJ1-1 TRBV6-5 TGTGCCAGCAGTAACCCGGGACAGGGGGCGAAAGTTTTCTTT CASSNPGQGAKVFF
NA NA TRBJ2-1 TRBV27 TGTGCCAGCAGTTTATTGAGTGGGAATGAGCAGTTCTTC CASSLLSGNEQFF